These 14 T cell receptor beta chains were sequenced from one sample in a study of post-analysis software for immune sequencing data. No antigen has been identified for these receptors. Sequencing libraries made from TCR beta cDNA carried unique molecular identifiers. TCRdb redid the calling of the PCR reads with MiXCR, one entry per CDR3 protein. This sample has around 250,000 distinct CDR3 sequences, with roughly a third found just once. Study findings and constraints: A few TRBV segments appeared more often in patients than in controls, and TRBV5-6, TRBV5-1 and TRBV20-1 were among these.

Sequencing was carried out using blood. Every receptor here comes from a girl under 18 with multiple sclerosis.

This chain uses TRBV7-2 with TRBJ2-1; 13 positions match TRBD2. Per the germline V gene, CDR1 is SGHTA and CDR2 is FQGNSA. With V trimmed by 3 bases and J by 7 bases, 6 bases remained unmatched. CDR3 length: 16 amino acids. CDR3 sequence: CASSFRTSGGGNEQFF. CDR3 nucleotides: TGTGCCAGCAGCTTTCGGACTAGCGGGGGTGGAAATGAGCAGTTCTTC. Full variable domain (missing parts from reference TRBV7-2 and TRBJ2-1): GAGVSQSPSNKVTEKGKDVELRCDPISGHTALYWYRQSLGQGLEFLIYFQGNSAPDKSGLPSDRFSAERTGGSVSTLTIQRTQQEDSAVYLCASSFRTSGGGNEQFFGPGTRLTVL.

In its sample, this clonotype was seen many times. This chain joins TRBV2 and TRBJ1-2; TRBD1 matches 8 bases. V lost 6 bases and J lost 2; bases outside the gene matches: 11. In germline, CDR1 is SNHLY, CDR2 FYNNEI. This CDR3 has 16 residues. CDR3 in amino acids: CASSLVGTGGNYGYTF. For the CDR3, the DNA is TGTGCCAGCAGCCTAGTAGGGACAGGTGGGAACTATGGCTACACCTTC. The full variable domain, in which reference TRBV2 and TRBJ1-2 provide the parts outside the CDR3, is EPEVTQTPSHQVTQMGQEVILRCVPISNHLYFYWYRQILGQKVEFLVSFYNNEISEKSEIFDDQFSVERPDGSNFTLKIRSTKLEDSAMYFCASSLVGTGGNYGYTFGSGTRLTVV.

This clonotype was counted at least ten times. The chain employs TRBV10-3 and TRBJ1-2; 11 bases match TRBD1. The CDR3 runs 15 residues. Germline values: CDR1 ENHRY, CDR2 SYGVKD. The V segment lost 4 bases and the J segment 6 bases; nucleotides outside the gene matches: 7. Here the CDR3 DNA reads TGTGCCATCAGTGCCCCCGGACAGGGGGCAAATGGCTACACCTTC. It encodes CAISAPGQGANGYTF.

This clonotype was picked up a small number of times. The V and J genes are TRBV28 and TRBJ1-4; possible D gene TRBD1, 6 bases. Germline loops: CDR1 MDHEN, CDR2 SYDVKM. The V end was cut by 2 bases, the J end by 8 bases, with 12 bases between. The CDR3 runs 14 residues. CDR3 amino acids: CASSLNRDREKLFF. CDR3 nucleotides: TGTGCCAGCAGTTTAAACAGGGATCGAGAAAAACTGTTTTTT.

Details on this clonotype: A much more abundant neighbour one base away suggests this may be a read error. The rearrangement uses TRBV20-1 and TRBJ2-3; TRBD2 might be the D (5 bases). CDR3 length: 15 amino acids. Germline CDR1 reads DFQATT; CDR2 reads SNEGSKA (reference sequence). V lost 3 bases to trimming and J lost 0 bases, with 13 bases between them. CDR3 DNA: TGCAGTGCTAGTTGGACTGGCGGGAGCACAGATACGCAGTATTTT. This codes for CSASWTGGSTDTQYF.

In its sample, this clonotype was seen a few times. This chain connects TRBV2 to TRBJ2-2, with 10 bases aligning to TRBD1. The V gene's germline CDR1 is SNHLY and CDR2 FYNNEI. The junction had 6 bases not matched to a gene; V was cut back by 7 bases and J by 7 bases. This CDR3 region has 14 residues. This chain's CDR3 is CASNPGQGRGELFF. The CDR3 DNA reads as TGTGCCAGCAATCCGGGACAGGGGCGCGGGGAGCTGTTTTTT.

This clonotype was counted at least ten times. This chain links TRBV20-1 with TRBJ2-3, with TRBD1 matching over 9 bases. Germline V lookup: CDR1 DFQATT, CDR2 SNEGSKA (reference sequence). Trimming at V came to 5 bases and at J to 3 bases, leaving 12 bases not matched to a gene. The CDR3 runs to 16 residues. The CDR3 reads CSAGPLRGQGTDTQYF. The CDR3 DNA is TGCAGTGCTGGACCCCTCCGGGGACAGGGAACAGATACGCAGTATTTT.

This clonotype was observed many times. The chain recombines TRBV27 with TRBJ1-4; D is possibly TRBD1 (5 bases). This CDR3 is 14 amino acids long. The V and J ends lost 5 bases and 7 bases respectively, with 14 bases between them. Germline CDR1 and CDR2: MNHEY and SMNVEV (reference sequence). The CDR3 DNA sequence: TGTGCCAGCAGTCGAACCTTGGGGGGTGAAAAACTGTTTTTT. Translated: CASSRTLGGEKLFF.

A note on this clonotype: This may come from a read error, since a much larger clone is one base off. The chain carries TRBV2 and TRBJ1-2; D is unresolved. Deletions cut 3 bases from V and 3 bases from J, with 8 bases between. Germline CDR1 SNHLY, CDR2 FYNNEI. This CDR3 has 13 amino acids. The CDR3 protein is CASSEDGDYGYTF. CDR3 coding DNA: TGTGCCAGCAGTGAGGACGGAGACTATGGCTACACCTTC. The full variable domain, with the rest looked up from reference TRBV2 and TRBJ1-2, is EPEVTQTPSHQVTQMGQEVILRCVPISNHLYFYWYRQILGQKVEFLVSFYNNEISEKSEIFDDQFSVERPDGSNFTLKIRSTKLEDSAMYFCASSEDGDYGYTFGSGTRLTVV.

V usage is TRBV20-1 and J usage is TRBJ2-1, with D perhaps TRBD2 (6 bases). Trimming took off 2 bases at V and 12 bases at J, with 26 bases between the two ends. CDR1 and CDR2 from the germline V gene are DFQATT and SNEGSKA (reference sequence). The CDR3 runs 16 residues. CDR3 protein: CSARISASAWDLRQFF. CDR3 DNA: TGCAGTGCTAGAATATCTGCTAGCGCCTGGGACTTACGGCAGTTCTTC.

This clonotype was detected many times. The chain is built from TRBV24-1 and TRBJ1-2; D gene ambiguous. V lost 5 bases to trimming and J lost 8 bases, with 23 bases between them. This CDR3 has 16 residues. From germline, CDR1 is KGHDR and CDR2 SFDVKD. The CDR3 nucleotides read TGTGCCACCAGTGGTAGACCGGGCTCCAAGACTTGGGGCTACACCTTC. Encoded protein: CATSGRPGSKTWGYTF.

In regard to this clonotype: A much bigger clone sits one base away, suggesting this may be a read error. CDR3 in DNA: TGCAGTGCTAGAGATCAATGTCGGGTTAGCTCCTATAATTCACCCCTCCACTTT. Amino acid sequence: CSARDQCRVSSYNSPLHF. The rearrangement uses TRBV20-1 and TRBJ1-6; D is ambiguous. V lost 0 bases to trimming and J lost 0 bases, with 15 bases between them. Germline V gene lookup returns CDR1 DFQATT and CDR2 SNEGSKA (reference sequence). This CDR3 contains 18 residues.

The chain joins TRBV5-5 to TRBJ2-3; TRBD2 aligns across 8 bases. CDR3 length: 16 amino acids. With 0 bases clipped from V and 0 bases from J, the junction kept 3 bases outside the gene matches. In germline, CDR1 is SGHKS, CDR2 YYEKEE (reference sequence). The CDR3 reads CASSLVGGGSTDTQYF. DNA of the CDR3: TGTGCCAGCAGCTTGGTCGGGGGGGGCAGCACAGATACGCAGTATTTT.

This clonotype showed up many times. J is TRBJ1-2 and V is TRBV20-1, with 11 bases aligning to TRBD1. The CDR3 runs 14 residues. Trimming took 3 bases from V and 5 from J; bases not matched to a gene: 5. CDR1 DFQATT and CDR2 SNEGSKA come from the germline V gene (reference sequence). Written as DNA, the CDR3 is TGCAGTGCTAGGGACAGGGGGCAGGGGTATGGCTACACCTTC. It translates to CSARDRGQGYGYTF.